This TCR beta chain was sequenced for a study of tissue T cells after allogeneic stem cell transplantation. With regard to this clone: Its specificity is unknown. Each gene name is a mouse one. The read terminates 1 residue before the CDR3 end, so the remaining end is supplied by the germline J gene.

Germline loops: CDR1 LGHNA, CDR2 YNLKQL (reference sequence). The CDR3 contains 17 residues. Trimming cost V 0 bases and J 3 bases; bases outside gene matches: 6. Study outcomes and limitations: Some tissue clones might be persisting host cells; their alloreactivity or antigen specificity was not determined. TCR repertoires tracked anatomic similarity, regardless of disease or transplant status.

The data were produced by immunoSEQ multiplex PCR, yet TCRdb's version contains in-frame clones alone and is incomplete. The sample shows roughly 50,000 clones, around 70% of them seen only once. The chain combines TRBV5 with TRBJ2-5; 10 bases agree with TRBD2. The material sequenced was sorted cells pooled from one or two spleens. The sequence was collected from a pool of C57BL/6 mice in good health. The CDR3 DNA, read in part, is TGTGCCAGCAGCCAAGATCCTGGGGGGGCCGGACAAGACACCCAGTAC. Protein: CASSQDPGGAGQDTQY. In full, the CDR3 is CASSQDPGGAGQDTQYF.